This T cell receptor (beta chain) is drawn from a study of blood T cell repertoires in COVID-19. As for the study in general: The United States, Italy and Spain provided the acute and convalescent COVID-19 samples. In each case, the material was cDNA or gDNA derived from T cells, B-cell-depleted T cells, or PBMCs.

Germline V CDR1 and CDR2: MNHEY, SVGAGI. The CDR3 has 15 amino acids. Trimming removed 6 bases from V and 3 bases from J; junction bases left unmatched: 11. Under the authors' procedure: Amplification of reference gene primers was used by the study to estimate nucleated cell counts. The method was immunoSEQ multiplex PCR; TCRdb's version includes in-frame clones alone and lacks a portion of them. V and J calls and clone size are copied from that table; D and trimming were computed from the DNA. This table has 10,000 or so clones, 89% appearing once. J is TRBJ2-7 and V is TRBV6-5, with 7 bases fitting TRBD1. Sequenced input: peripheral blood. The receptor was isolated from a human donor in a cohort sampled during active COVID-19. Here the CDR3 reads CASRDPWTGLYEQYF. The CDR3 coding sequence is TGTGCCAGCAGGGACCCCTGGACAGGCCTCTACGAGCAGTACTTC.